This TCR beta chain was captured by sequencing in a study of T cells after yellow fever vaccination. TCRdb re-called the 5' RACE reads with MiXCR, one entry per CDR3 protein. The sample has approximately 550,000 distinct CDR3 sequences, roughly 13% seen once. The CDR3 contains 13 residues. Trimming pared 2 bases from V and 2 bases from J, leaving 5 bases between. Germline CDR1 reads MRHNA; CDR2 reads SNTAGT. Sequenced material: PBMCs, taken on the day of the yellow fever booster vaccination. The chain combines TRBV6-4 with TRBJ2-3; D call uncertain. The sequence derives from a man aged 25-45 years who received the YFV17D yellow fever vaccine. This chain's CDR3 is CASSDTDTDTQYF. CDR3 DNA: TGTGCCAGCAGTGACACCGACACAGATACGCAGTATTTT.